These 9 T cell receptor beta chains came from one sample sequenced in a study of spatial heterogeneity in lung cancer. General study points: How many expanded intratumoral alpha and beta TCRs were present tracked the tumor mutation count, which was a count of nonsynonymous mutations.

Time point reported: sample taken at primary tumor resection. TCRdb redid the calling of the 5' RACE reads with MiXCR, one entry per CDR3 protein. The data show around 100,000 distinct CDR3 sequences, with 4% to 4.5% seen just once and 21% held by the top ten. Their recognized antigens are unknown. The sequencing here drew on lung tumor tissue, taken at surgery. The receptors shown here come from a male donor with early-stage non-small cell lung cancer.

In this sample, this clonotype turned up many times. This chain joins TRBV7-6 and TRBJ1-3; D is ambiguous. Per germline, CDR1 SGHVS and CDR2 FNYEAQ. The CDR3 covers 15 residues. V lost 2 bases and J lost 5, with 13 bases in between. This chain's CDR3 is CASSLTGGPRNTIYF. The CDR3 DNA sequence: TGTGCCAGCAGCTTAACGGGTGGACCTCGAAACACCATATATTTT. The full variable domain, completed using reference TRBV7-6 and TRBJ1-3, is GAGVSQSPRYKVTKRGQDVALRCDPISGHVSLYWYRQALGQGPEFLTYFNYEAQQDKSGLPNDRFSAERPEGSISTLTIQRTEQRDSAMYRCASSLTGGPRNTIYFGEGSWLTVV.

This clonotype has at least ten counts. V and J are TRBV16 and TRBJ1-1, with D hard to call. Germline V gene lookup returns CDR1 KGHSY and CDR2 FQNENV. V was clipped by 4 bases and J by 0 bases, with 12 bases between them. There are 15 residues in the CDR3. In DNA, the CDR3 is TGTGCCAGCAGCCCTACAAGGGCGATGAACACTGAAGCTTTCTTT. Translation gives CASSPTRAMNTEAFF.

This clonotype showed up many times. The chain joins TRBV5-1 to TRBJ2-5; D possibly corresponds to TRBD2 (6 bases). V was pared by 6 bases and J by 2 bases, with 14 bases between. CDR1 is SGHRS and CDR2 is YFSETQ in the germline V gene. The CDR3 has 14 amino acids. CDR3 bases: TGCGCCAGCAAGCGGGCCGATCTACAAGAGACCCAGTACTTC. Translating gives CASKRADLQETQYF.

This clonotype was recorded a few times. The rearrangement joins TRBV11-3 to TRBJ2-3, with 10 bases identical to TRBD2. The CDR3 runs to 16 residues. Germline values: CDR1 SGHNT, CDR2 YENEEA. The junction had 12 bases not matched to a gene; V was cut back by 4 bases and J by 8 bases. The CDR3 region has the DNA TGTGCCAGCAGCTCCGGACTAGCGGAGTCCGGTGGTACGCAGTATTTT. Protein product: CASSSGLAESGGTQYF. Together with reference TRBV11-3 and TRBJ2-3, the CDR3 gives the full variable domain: EAGVVQSPRYKIIEKKQPVAFWCNPISGHNTLYWYLQNLGQGPELLIRYENEEAVDDSQLPKDRFSAERLKGVDSTLKIQPAELGDSAVYLCASSSGLAESGGTQYFGPGTRLTVL.

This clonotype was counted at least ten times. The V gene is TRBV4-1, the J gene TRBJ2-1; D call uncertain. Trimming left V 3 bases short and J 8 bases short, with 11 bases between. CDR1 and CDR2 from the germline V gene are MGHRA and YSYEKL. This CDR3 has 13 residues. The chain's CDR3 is CASSHLVSYEQFF. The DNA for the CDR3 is TGCGCCAGCAGCCATTTAGTTTCCTATGAGCAGTTCTTC.

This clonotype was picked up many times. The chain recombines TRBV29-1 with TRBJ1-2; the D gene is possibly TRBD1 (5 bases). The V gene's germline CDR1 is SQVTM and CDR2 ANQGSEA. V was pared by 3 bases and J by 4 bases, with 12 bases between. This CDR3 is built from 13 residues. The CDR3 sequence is CSVDIQGGYGYTF. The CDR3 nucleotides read TGCAGCGTTGACATTCAGGGAGGCTATGGCTACACCTTC.

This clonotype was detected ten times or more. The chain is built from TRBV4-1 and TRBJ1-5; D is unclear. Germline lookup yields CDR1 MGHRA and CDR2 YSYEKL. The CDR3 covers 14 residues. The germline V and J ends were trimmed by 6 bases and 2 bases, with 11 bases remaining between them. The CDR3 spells CASSRQKGNQPQHF. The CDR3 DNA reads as TGCGCCAGCAGTCGCCAGAAGGGCAATCAGCCCCAGCATTTT.

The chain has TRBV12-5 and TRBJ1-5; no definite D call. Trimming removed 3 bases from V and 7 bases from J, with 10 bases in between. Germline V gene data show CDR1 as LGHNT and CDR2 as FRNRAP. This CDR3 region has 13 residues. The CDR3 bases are TGTGCTAGTGGTTTATATGGGAACCAGCCCCAGCATTTT. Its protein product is CASGLYGNQPQHF.

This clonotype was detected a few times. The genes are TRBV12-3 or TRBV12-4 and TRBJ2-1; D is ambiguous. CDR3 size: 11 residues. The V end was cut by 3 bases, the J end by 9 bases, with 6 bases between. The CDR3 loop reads CASSFRAEQFF. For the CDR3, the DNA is TGTGCCAGCAGTTTTAGGGCTGAGCAGTTCTTC.